This TCR beta chain originates from a study of T-cell memory formation after mild COVID-19. A word on this clonotype: Its cognate antigen is unknown.

TCRdb processed the 5' RACE reads anew with MiXCR; each CDR3 protein has one entry. The sample shows roughly 190,000 distinct CDR3 sequences, 27% of them seen only once. V dropped 3 bases and J dropped 0 bases, with 9 bases sitting between them. The CDR3 loop spans 14 amino acids. The germline V gene has CDR1 SQVTM and CDR2 ANQGSEA. General study findings and limits: SARS-CoV-2 specificity was not confirmed for second-wave clones peaking on day 37.

The rearrangement joins TRBV29-1 to TRBJ2-1; D gene unclear. The sample comprised PBMCs or a T cell subset sorted from them (not recorded which). The clonotype was recovered from an adult woman who had mild COVID-19 (a few samples of this study predate the infection). Cell type and time point are not known. CDR3 DNA sequence: TGCAGCGTTGAGGGCTGGGGCTCCTACAATGAGCAGTTCTTC. Translation: CSVEGWGSYNEQFF.